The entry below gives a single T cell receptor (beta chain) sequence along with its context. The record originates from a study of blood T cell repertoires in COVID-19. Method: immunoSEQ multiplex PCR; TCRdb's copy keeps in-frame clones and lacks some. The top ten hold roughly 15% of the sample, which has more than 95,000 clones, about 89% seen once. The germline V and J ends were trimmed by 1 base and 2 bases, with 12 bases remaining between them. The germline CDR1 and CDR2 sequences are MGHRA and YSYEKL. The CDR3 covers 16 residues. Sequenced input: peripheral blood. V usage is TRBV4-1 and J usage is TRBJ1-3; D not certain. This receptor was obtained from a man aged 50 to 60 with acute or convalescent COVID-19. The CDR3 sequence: CASSQGLLTPGNTIYF. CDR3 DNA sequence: TGCGCCAGCAGCCAAGGGCTTTTAACGCCTGGAAACACCATATATTTT.